The 6 T cell receptor beta chains below come from one sample, sequenced in a study of shared clonotypes between healthy human individuals. Clones were sequenced by immunoSEQ multiplex PCR, and TCRdb holds only the in-frame ones, with some missing. The sample carries some 1,400,000 clones, roughly 96% recorded once. Sequenced input: naive CD4+ T cells sorted from blood. Subset described: CD45RA+ positively selected. Receptors originate from a man aged 25 to 40 in good health.

The genes are TRBV7-6 and TRBJ1-3, with a possible D match to TRBD1 (6 bases). The CDR3 loop spans 16 amino acids. Trimming shortened V by 5 bases and J by 3 bases, and 17 bases separated the two germline ends. CDR1 SGHVS and CDR2 FNYEAQ come from the germline V gene. In DNA form, the CDR3 reads TGTGCCAGCAGCCCACTGGGGGGCTCAGTTGGAAACACCATATATTTT. Translating it yields CASSPLGGSVGNTIYF.

The chain employs TRBV6-4 and TRBJ2-1, with 7 bases that match TRBD2. Germline V gene lookup returns CDR1 MRHNA and CDR2 SNTAGT. There are 13 residues in the CDR3. Trimming took 2 bases from V and 8 from J; bases not matched to a gene: 3. The CDR3 coding sequence is TGTGCCAGCAGTGACGCAGGGAGGGATGAGCAGTTCTTC. Amino acid sequence: CASSDAGRDEQFF.

This sequence joins TRBV15 and TRBJ2-1, with 7 bases fitting TRBD2. CDR3 length: 16 residues. Germline V CDR1 and CDR2: LNHNV, YYDKDF (reference sequence). The junction had 7 bases not matched to a gene; V was cut back by 4 bases and J by 1 base. CDR3 sequence reads: CATSTLLARSYNEQFF. In nucleotides, the CDR3 is TGTGCCACCAGCACCTTACTAGCGCGATCCTACAATGAGCAGTTCTTC.

V is TRBV12-5 and J is TRBJ1-1; D gene unclear. V was clipped by 3 bases and J by 2 bases, with 4 bases between them. CDR1 is LGHNT and CDR2 is FRNRAP in the germline V gene. This CDR3 is built from 12 residues. The CDR3 region is CASGFHNTEAFF. DNA of the CDR3: TGTGCTAGTGGTTTTCACAACACTGAAGCTTTCTTT.

The rearrangement joins TRBV7-9 to TRBJ2-2; unclear D gene. CDR3 length: 12 amino acids. Germline V gives CDR1 SEHNR, CDR2 FQNEAQ (reference sequence). The V end lost 3 bases, the J end lost 6 bases, and 5 bases lay between the germline ends. CDR3 protein: CASSLKAGELFF. The CDR3 nucleotides are TGTGCCAGCAGCTTGAAAGCCGGGGAGCTGTTTTTT.

The chain employs TRBV18 and TRBJ2-5; TRBD2 might be the D (6 bases). V shed 4 bases and J shed 6 bases, with 18 bases lying between them. CDR1 KGHSH and CDR2 LQKENI come from the germline V gene. The CDR3 totals 15 residues. CDR3 DNA sequence: TGTGCCAGCTCACTCATGGAGGGATTGGGCAAGACCCAGTACTTC. It specifies CASSLMEGLGKTQYF.